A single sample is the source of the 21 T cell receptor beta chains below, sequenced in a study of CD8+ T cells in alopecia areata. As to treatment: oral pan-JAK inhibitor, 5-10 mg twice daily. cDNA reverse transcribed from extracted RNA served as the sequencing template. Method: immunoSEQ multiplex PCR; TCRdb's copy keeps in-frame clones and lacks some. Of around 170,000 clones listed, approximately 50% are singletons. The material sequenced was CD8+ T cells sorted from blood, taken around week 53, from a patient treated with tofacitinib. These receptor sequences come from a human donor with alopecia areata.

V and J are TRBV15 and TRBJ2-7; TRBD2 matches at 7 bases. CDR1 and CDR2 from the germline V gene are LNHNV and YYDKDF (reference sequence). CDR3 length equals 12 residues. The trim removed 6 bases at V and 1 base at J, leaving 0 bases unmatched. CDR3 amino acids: CATSSGSYEQYF. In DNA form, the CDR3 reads TGTGCCACCAGTAGCGGGTCCTACGAGCAGTACTTC.

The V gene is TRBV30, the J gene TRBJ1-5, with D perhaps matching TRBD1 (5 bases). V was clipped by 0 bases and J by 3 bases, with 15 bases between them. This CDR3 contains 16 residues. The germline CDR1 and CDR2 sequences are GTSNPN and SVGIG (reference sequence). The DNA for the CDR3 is TGTGCCTGGAGTGTACGGTTTGAGGGGCACAATCAGCCCCAGCATTTT. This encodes CAWSVRFEGHNQPQHF.

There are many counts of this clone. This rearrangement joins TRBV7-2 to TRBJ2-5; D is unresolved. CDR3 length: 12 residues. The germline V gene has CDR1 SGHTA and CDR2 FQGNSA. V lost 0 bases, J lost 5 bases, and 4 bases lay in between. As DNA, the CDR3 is TGTGCCAGCAGCTTAGCGCGGGAGACCCAGTACTTC. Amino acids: CASSLARETQYF. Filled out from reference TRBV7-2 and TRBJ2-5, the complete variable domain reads GAGVSQSPSNKVTEKGKDVELRCDPISGHTALYWYRQSLGQGLEFLIYFQGNSAPDKSGLPSDRFSAERTGGSVSTLTIQRTQQEDSAVYLCASSLARETQYFGPGTRLLVL.

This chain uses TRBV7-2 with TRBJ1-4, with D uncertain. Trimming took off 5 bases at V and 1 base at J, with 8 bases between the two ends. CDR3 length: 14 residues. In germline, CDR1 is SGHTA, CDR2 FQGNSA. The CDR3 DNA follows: TGTGCCAGCAGCGCGCGGCTAACTAATGAAAAACTGTTTTTT. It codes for CASSARLTNEKLFF.

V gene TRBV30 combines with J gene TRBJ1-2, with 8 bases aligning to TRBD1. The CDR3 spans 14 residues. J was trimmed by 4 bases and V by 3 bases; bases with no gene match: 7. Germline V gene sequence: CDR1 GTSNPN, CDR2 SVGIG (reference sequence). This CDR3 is CAWRGQGAGYGYTF. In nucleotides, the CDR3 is TGTGCCTGGAGGGGCCAGGGGGCCGGCTATGGCTACACCTTC. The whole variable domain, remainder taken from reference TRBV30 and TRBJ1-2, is SQTIHQWPATLVQPVGSPLSLECTVEGTSNPNLYWYRQAAGRGLQLLFYSVGIGQISSEVPQNLSASRPQDRQFILSSKKLLLSDSGFYLCAWRGQGAGYGYTFGSGTRLTVV.

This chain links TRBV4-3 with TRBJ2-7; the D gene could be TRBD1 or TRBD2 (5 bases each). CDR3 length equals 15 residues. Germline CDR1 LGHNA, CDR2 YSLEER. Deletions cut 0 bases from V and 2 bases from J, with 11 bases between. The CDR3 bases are TGCGCCAGCAGCCAAGAGTGGGACGGTACCTACGAGCAGTACTTC. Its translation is CASSQEWDGTYEQYF.

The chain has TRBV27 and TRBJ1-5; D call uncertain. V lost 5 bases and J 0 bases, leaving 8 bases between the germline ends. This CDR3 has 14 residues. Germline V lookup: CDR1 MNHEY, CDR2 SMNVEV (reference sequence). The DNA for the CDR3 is TGTGCCAGCAGTCCGGCCCGTAGCAATCAGCCCCAGCATTTT. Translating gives CASSPARSNQPQHF.

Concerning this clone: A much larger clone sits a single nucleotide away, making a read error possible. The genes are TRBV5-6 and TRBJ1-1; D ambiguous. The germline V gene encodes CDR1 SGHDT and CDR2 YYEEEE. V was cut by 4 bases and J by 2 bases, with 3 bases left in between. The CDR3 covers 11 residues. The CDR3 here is CASSNNTEAFF. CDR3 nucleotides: TGTGCCAGCAGCAATAACACTGAAGCTTTCTTT.

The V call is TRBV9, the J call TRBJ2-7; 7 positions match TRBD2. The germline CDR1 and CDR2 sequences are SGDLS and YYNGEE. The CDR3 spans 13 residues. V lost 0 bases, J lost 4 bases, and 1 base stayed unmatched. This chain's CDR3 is CASSVGEGYEQYF. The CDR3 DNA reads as TGTGCCAGCAGCGTAGGGGAGGGATACGAGCAGTACTTC.

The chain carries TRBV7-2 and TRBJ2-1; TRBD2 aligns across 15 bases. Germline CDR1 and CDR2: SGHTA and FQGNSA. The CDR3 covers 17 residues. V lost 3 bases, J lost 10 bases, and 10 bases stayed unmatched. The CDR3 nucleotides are TGTGCCAGCAGCTTTGGGGCCTTGGGACTAGCGGGGGGAGAGCAGTTCTTC. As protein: CASSFGALGLAGGEQFF.

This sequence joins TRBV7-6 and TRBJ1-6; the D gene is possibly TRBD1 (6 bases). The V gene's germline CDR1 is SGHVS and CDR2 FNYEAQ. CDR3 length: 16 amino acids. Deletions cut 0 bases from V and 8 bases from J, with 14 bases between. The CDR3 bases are TGTGCCAGCAGCTTAGCGCTCGGAGGGGGAGATTCACCCCTCCACTTT. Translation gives CASSLALGGGDSPLHF.

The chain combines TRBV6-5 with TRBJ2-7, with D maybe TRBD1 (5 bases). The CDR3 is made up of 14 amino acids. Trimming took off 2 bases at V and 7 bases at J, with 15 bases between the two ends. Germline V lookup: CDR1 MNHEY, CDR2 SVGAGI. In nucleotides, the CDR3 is TGTGCCAGCAGTTACCTAGGGGCCCGGTGGGAGCAGTACTTC. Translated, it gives CASSYLGARWEQYF.

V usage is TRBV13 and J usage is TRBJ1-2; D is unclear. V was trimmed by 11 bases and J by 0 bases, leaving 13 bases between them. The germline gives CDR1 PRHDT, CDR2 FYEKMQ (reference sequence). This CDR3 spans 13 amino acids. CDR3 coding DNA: TGTGCCTCCGGCGGTGAGGCTAACTATGGCTACACCTTC. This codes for CASGGEANYGYTF.

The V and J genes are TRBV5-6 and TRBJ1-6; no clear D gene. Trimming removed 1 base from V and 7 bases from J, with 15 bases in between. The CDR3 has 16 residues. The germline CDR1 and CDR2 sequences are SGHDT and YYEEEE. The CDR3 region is CASSLWAMGRNSPLHF. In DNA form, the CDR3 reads TGTGCCAGCAGCTTGTGGGCGATGGGGAGGAATTCACCCCTCCACTTT.

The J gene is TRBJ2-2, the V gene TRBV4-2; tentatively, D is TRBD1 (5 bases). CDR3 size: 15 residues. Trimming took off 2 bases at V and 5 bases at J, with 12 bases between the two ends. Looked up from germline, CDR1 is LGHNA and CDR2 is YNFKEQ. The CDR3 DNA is TGTGCCAGCAGCCAAACGATAGGGGCGACCGGGGAGCTGTTTTTT. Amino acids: CASSQTIGATGELFF.

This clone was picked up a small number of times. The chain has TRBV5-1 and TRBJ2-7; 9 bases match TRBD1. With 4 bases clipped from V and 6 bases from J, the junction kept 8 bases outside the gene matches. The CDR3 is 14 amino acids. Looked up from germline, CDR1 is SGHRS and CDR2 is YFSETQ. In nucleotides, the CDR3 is TGCGCCAGCAGCGCCGGGACAGGGATCGTCGAGCAGTACTTC. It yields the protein CASSAGTGIVEQYF.

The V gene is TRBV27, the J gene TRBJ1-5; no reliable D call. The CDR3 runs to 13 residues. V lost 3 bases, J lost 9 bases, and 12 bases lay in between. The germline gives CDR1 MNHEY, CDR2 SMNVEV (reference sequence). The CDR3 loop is CASSLDDFGPQHF. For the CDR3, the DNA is TGTGCCAGCAGTTTGGACGATTTCGGGCCCCAGCATTTT.

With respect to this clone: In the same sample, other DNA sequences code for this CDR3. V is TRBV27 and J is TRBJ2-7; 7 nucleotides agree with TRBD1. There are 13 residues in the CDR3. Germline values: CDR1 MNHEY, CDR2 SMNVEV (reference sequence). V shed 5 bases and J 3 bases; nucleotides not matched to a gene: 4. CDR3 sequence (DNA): TGTGCCAGCAGTCTCCGACAGGGCTACGAGCAGTACTTC. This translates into CASSLRQGYEQYF.

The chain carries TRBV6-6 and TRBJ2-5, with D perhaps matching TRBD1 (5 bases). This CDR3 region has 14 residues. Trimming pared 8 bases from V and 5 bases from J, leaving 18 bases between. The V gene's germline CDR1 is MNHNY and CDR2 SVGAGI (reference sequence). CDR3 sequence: CASRPRQMIETQYF. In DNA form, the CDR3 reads TGTGCCAGCCGGCCCCGACAGATGATCGAGACCCAGTACTTC.

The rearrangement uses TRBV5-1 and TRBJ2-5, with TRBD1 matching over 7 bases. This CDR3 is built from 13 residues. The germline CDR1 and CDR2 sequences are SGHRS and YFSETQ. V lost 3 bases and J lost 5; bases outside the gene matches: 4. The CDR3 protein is CASSSTGFETQYF. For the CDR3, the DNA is TGCGCCAGCAGCTCGACAGGGTTTGAGACCCAGTACTTC.

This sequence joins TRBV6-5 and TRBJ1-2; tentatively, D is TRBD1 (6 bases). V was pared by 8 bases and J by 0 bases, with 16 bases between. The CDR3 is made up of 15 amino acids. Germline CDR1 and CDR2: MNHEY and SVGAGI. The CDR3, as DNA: TGTGCCAGCTCCTTCTACAGGGAGGCTAACTATGGCTACACCTTC. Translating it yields CASSFYREANYGYTF.